This section outlines one TCR beta chain sequence together with its context. The CDR3 length is 14 residues. Germline assignment: CDR1 SGHTA and CDR2 FQGNSA. The V end was cut by 1 base, the J end by 4 bases, with 8 bases between. Genomic DNA templated the TCR beta VDJ and CDR3 profiling. TCRdb called the reads again in MiXCR, with one record for every CDR3 protein. This sample has around 400,000 distinct CDR3 sequences; around 72% occur once, and the top ten carry under 4.5%. The source of the sample is a study of CD8+CD57+ T cells in acquired aplastic anemia. Sequencing was performed on sorted CD4+, CD8+, or CD8+CD57+ T cells (not recorded which) from PBMCs. The chain couples TRBV7-2 to TRBJ1-3; D is uncertain. The sequence came from a human donor in good health, serving as a control. CDR3 DNA: TGTGCCAGCAGCTTAGGCCTGCAGGGAAACACCATATATTTT. Translation: CASSLGLQGNTIYF.